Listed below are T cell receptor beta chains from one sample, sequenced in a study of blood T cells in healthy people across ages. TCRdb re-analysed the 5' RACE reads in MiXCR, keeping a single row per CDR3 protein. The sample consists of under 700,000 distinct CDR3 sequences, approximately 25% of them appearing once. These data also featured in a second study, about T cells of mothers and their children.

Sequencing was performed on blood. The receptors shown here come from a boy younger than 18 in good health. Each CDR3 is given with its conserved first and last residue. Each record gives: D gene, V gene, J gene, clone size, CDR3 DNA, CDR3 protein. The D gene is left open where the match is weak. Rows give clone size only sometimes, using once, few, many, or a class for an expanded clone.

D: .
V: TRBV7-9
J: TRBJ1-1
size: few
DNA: TGTGCCAGCAGCTTTTCACCAAACTTGAACACTGAAGCTTTCTTT
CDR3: CASSFSPNLNTEAFF

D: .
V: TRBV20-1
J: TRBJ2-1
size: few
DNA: TGCATTGCAATTGTAGGGGGGCCCTACAATGAGCAGTTCTTC
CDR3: CIAIVGGPYNEQFF

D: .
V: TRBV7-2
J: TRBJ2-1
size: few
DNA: TGTGCCAGCAGCTTGGGGGGCCATGAGCAGTTCTTC
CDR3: CASSLGGHEQFF

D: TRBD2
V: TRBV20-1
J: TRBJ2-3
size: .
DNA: TGCGGTGCTAGAGGTGATAGCGGGGGGGGCACAGATACGCAGTATTTT
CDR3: CGARGDSGGGTDTQYF

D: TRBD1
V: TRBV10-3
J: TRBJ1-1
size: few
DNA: TGTGCCATCGAATCCGGGACAGTAGGAAACCAAGCTTTCTTT
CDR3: CAIESGTVGNQAFF

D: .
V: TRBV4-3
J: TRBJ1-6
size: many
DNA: TGCGCCAGCAGCCAAACCCGGGACATTAATTCACCCCTCCACTTT
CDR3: CASSQTRDINSPLHF

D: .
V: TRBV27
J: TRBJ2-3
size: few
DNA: TGTGCCAGCAGTTTAAACGACCGAGATACGCAGTATTTT
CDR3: CASSLNDRDTQYF

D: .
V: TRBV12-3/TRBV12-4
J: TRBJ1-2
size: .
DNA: TGTGCCATCCACGATCCCCAGATGGGGAGGAATGGCTACACCTTC
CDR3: CAIHDPQMGRNGYTF

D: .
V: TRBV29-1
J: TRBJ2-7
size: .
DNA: TGCAGCGTAGCGACCGGGCTCTACGAGCAGTACTTC
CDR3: CSVATGLYEQYF

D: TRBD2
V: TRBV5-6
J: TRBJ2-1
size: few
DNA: TGTGCCAGCAGCTCCTTCGGGACTAGCCGGCTTAAAAGCTCCTACAATGAGCAGTTCTTC
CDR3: CASSSFGTSRLKSSYNEQFF

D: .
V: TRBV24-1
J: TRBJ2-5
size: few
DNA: TGTGCCACCAGTGACCCTACTTCTCAAGAGACCCAGTACTTC
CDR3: CATSDPTSQETQYF

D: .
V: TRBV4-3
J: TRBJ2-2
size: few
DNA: TGCGCCAGCAGCCAGATAAACACCGGGGAGCTGTTTTTT
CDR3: CASSQINTGELFF

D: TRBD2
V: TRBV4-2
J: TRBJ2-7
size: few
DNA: TGTGCCAGCAGCCAAGAATTTAGCGGGCCCTCCTACGAGCAGTACTTC
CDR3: CASSQEFSGPSYEQYF

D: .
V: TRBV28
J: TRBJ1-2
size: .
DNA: TGTGCCAGCAGTCGCGCGAGGAACTATGGCTACACCTTC
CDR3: CASSRARNYGYTF

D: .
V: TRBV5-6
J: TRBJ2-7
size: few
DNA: TGTGCCAGCAGCCCCATGACAGGACAATACGAGCAGTACTTC
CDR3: CASSPMTGQYEQYF

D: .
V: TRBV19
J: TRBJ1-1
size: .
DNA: TGTGCCAGTAGTAGCCCCACAGGGAACACTGAAGCTTTCTTT
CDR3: CASSSPTGNTEAFF

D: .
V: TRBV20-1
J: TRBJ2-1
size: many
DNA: TGCAGTGCTAGAGTGATCGGATCGAGCTCCTACAATGAGCAGTTCTTC
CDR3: CSARVIGSSSYNEQFF

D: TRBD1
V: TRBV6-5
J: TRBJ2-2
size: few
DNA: TGTGCCAGCAGATTTGACAGGGGGGGGACCGGGGAGCTGTTTTTT
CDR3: CASRFDRGGTGELFF

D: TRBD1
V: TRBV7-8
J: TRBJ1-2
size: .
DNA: TGTGCCAGCAGCCCTCGACAGGGAACTAACTATGGCTACACCTTC
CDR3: CASSPRQGTNYGYTF

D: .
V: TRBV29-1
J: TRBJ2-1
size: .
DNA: TGCAGCGTTGCAAGCCTAGCGAACTCCTACAATGAGCAGTTCTTC
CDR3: CSVASLANSYNEQFF

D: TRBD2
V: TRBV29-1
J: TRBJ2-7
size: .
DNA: TGCAGCGTTGAAGATGATGGGACTAGCGGTCCTTTTCCGCGCGAGCAGTACTTC
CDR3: CSVEDDGTSGPFPREQYF

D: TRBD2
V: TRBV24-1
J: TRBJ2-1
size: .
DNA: TGTGCCACCAGTGATTCTCGAGGGGCTAGCGGGACGCTCTACAATGAGCAGTTCTTC
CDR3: CATSDSRGASGTLYNEQFF

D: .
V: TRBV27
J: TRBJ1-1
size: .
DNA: TGTGCCAGCAGTTTTGGGGGCGCCGGTACTGAAGCTTTCTTT
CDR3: CASSFGGAGTEAFF